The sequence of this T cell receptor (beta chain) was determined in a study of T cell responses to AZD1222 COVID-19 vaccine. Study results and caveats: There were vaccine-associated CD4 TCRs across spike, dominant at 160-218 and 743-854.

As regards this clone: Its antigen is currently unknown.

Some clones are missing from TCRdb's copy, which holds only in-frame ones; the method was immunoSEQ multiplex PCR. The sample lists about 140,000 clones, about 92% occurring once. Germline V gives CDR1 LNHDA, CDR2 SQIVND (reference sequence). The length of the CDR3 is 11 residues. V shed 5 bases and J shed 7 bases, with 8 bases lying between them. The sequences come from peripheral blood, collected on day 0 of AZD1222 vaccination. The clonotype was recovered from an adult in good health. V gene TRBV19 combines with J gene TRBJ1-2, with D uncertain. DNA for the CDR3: TGTGCCAGTAGTCTTCATCGTGGCTACACCTTC. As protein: CASSLHRGYTF.